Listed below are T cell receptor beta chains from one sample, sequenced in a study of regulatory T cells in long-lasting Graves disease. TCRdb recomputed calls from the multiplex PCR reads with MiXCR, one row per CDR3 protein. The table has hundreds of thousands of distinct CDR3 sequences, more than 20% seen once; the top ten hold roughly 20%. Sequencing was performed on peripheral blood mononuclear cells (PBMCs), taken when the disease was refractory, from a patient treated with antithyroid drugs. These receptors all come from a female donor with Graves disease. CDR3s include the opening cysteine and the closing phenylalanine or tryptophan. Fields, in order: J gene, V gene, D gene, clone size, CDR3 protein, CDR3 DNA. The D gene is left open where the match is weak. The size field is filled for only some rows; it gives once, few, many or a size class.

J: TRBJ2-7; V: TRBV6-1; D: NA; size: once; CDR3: CASISDNYEQYF; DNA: TGTGCCAGCATAAGCGACAACTACGAGCAGTACTTC
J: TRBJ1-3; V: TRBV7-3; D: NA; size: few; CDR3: CASSLIVGTTWDSFSGNTIYF; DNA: TGTGCCAGCAGCTTAATAGTCGGCACGACATGGGATAGTTTCTCTGGAAACACCATATATTTT
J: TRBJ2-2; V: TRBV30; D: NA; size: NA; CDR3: CAWSRQRTGELFF; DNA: TGTGCCTGGAGTAGACAGAGGACCGGGGAGCTGTTTTTT
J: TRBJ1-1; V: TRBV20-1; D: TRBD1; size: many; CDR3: CSARVDRVNTEAFF; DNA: TGCAGTGCTAGAGTCGACAGGGTGAACACTGAAGCTTTCTTT
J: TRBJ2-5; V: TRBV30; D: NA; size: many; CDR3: CAWSGELIQETQYF; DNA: TGTGCCTGGAGTGGCGAGTTAATCCAAGAGACCCAGTACTTC
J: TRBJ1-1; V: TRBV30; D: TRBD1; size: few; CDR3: CAGRQGTLNTEAFF; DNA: TGTGCCGGCAGACAGGGTACGTTGAACACTGAAGCTTTCTTT
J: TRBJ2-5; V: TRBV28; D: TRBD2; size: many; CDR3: CASSFGGGNLETQYF; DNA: TGTGCCAGCAGTTTCGGGGGGGGTAATCTCGAGACCCAGTACTTC
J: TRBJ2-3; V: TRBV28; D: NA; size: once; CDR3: CASSLNREGDTQYF; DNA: TGTGCCAGCAGTCTTAACAGGGAGGGTGATACGCAGTATTTT
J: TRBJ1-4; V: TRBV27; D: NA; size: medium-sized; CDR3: CASSFSQGGEKLFF; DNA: TGTGCCAGCAGTTTTTCGCAGGGTGGTGAAAAACTGTTTTTT
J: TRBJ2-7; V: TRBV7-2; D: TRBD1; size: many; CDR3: CASSFRQGISYEQYF; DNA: TGTGCCAGCAGCTTCAGACAGGGTATCTCCTACGAGCAGTACTTC
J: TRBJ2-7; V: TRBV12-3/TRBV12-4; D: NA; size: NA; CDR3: CASSFFTLSSYEQYF; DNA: TGTGCCAGCAGCTTTTTTACCCTTAGCTCCTACGAGCAGTACTTC
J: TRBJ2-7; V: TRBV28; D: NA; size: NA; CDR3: CASSFPGGGTDEQYF; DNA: TGTGCCAGCAGTTTCCCCGGAGGAGGGACAGACGAGCAGTACTTC
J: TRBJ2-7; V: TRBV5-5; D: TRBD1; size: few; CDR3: CASSDRVAYEQYF; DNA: TGTGCCAGCAGCGACAGGGTTGCCTACGAGCAGTACTTC
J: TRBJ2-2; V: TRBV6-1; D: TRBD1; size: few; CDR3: CASNQIQGFTGELFF; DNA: TGTGCCAGCAACCAAATACAGGGGTTCACCGGGGAGCTGTTTTTT
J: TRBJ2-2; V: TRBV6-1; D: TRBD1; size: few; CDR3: CASSRTGGLTGELFF; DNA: TGTGCCAGCAGCCGGACAGGGGGCTTAACCGGGGAGCTGTTTTTT
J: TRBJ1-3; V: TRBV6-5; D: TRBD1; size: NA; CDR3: CASSLEGQGSGNTIYF; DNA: TGTGCCAGCAGTTTAGAGGGACAGGGCTCAGGAAACACCATATATTTT
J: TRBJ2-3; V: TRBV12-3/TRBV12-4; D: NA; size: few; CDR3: CASPGGSTDTQYF; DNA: TGTGCCAGCCCGGGCGGGAGCACAGATACGCAGTATTTT